The 24 T cell receptor beta chains below come from one sample, sequenced in a study of blood T cell repertoires in COVID-19. The repertoire was sequenced with immunoSEQ multiplex PCR; TCRdb's copy has only in-frame clones and lacks some. The table records around 200,000 clones, over 70% of them present only once. The sequenced material came from peripheral blood. These TCRs come from a woman in her thirties or forties with COVID-19, enrolled during active disease.

The chain employs TRBV9 and TRBJ2-2; the D gene is possibly TRBD1 (5 bases). The CDR3 covers 16 residues. CDR1 and CDR2 from the germline V gene are SGDLS and YYNGEE. The V and J ends lost 4 bases and 4 bases respectively, with 17 bases between them. CDR3 loop: CASSPRVASSTGELFF. CDR3 sequence (DNA): TGTGCCAGCAGCCCCAGGGTAGCATCGAGCACCGGGGAGCTGTTTTTT.

This clone was detected only a few times. The CDR3 protein is CASSLGLVPSTPSYNEQFF. CDR3 in DNA: TGTGCCAGCAGCTTAGGACTAGTCCCATCCACTCCCTCCTACAATGAGCAGTTCTTC. The V and J genes are TRBV7-2 and TRBJ2-1; TRBD2 might be the D (6 bases). The CDR3 contains 19 residues. Trimming pared 1 base from V and 0 bases from J, leaving 19 bases between. The germline gives CDR1 SGHTA, CDR2 FQGNSA.

This clone appeared a single time. This chain connects TRBV5-1 to TRBJ2-2, with 10 positions matching TRBD2. The V gene end was trimmed by 4 bases and the J gene end by 1 base; junction bases not matched to a gene: 16. Germline V gene data show CDR1 as SGHRS and CDR2 as YFSETQ. CDR3 length equals 20 residues. The CDR3 sequence is CASSPTRSSGSPRNTGELFF. The CDR3 DNA sequence: TGCGCCAGCAGCCCTACGAGGTCTAGCGGGAGTCCCCGGAACACCGGGGAGCTGTTTTTT.

In DNA, the CDR3 is TGTGCCATCACCGCAGATTACGAGCAGTACTTC. Its protein product is CAITADYEQYF. The chain recombines TRBV10-3 with TRBJ2-7; no clear D. V lost 7 bases, J lost 4 bases, and 8 bases lay in between. Germline CDR1 and CDR2: ENHRY and SYGVKD. The CDR3 is 11 amino acids.

As to this clone: The identical CDR3 is also encoded by other nucleotide sequences in the sample. The chain carries TRBV5-1 and TRBJ1-5, with D hard to call. Germline loops: CDR1 SGHRS, CDR2 YFSETQ. V lost 0 bases and J lost 4, with 11 bases in between. The CDR3 runs 15 residues. The CDR3 protein is CASSLGTDSNQPQHF. The CDR3 DNA reads TGCGCCAGCAGCTTGGGGACGGACTCTAATCAGCCCCAGCATTTT.

The chain combines TRBV19 with TRBJ1-1; 8 bases align to TRBD1. The germline CDR1 and CDR2 sequences are LNHDA and SQIVND (reference sequence). The CDR3 has 16 residues. V dropped 5 bases and J dropped 1; count of bases not matched to a gene: 9. The CDR3 DNA reads as TGTGCCAGTAGTCTCGACAGGGGTGGACGGAACACTGAAGCTTTCTTT. Amino acid sequence: CASSLDRGGRNTEAFF.

This clone was observed a handful of times. This CDR3 reads CASSLELGTVGYTF. Here the CDR3 DNA reads TGTGCCAGCAGCTTAGAACTCGGGACAGTCGGCTACACCTTC. The rearrangement uses TRBV7-2 and TRBJ1-2; 7 positions match TRBD1. The CDR3 has 14 residues. V lost 1 base and J lost 8; bases outside the gene matches: 7. CDR1 is SGHTA, CDR2 FQGNSA, per germline.

The chain combines TRBV11-2 with TRBJ1-2, with TRBD1 matching 8 bases. The V segment lost 1 base and the J segment 3 bases; nucleotides outside the gene matches: 7. The CDR3 is 16 residues long. Germline lookup yields CDR1 SGHAT and CDR2 FQNNGV. For the CDR3, the DNA is TGTGCCAGCAGCTTAGTCCTTCAGGGGGCGTACTATGGCTACACCTTC. Translated, it gives CASSLVLQGAYYGYTF.

V and J are TRBV28 and TRBJ2-1, with 14 positions matching TRBD2. Trimming removed 2 bases from V and 9 bases from J; junction bases left unmatched: 9. CDR1 and CDR2 (germline): MDHEN, SYDVKM. This CDR3 has 17 amino acids. CDR3 region: CASSLGTSGRVLGEQFF. In DNA, the CDR3 is TGTGCCAGCAGTTTAGGGACTAGCGGGAGAGTTTTAGGTGAGCAGTTCTTC.

The chain employs TRBV11-2 and TRBJ1-6, with 7 bases identical to TRBD1. The CDR3 is 15 amino acids. The V gene end was trimmed by 0 bases and the J gene end by 6 bases; junction bases not matched to a gene: 2. Germline assignment: CDR1 SGHAT and CDR2 FQNNGV. The CDR3 DNA reads as TGTGCCAGCAGCTTAGATCCAGGGGGTAATTCACCCCTCCACTTT. The encoded protein is CASSLDPGGNSPLHF.

The V call is TRBV6-6, the J call TRBJ1-4, with unresolved D. The CDR3 has 14 residues. From germline, CDR1 is MNHNY and CDR2 SVGAGI (reference sequence). The germline V and J ends were trimmed by 2 bases and 5 bases, with 9 bases remaining between them. DNA for the CDR3: TGTGCCAGCAGTTACGGGCAGATGAATGAAAAACTGTTTTTT. This sequence encodes CASSYGQMNEKLFF.

The V and J genes are TRBV18 and TRBJ1-4, with 8 bases lining up with TRBD1. V gave up 3 bases and J gave up 6 bases; unmatched junction bases: 12. Germline V CDR1 and CDR2: KGHSH, LQKENI. This CDR3 region has 17 residues. CDR3 protein: CASSPGGQVAGDEKLFF. CDR3 nucleotides: TGTGCCAGCTCACCTGGGGGACAGGTTGCGGGCGATGAAAAACTGTTTTTT.

This sequence joins TRBV4-2 and TRBJ2-5; the match to TRBD2 covers 9 bases. The CDR3 consists of 17 residues. In germline, CDR1 is LGHNA, CDR2 YNFKEQ. J gave up 4 bases and V 4 bases, and 13 bases lay outside the gene matches. DNA of the CDR3: TGTGCCAGCAGCCCGATGGTGGGCGGGGGGGCTCGAGAGACCCAGTACTTC. Amino acids: CASSPMVGGGARETQYF.

CDR3 residues: CASTTSGTGSYEQYF. The DNA for the CDR3 is TGTGCCAGCACAACCTCCGGGACAGGGTCCTACGAGCAGTACTTC. The chain is built from TRBV28 and TRBJ2-7; TRBD1 aligns across 9 bases. The CDR3 has 15 amino acids. V trimming: 7 bases; J trimming: 1 base; junction bases outside the gene matches: 8. CDR1 is MDHEN and CDR2 is SYDVKM in the germline V gene.

This clone turned up a few times. V usage is TRBV24-1 and J usage is TRBJ1-6; 7 positions agree with TRBD1. Germline V gives CDR1 KGHDR, CDR2 SFDVKD. This CDR3 spans 15 amino acids. The V gene end was trimmed by 2 bases and the J gene end by 10 bases; junction bases not matched to a gene: 7. The CDR3 here is CATSDSRQGRSPLHF. The CDR3 coding sequence is TGTGCCACCAGTGATTCGAGACAGGGCCGGTCACCCCTCCACTTT.

The rearrangement links TRBV24-1 to TRBJ2-7, with D maybe TRBD1 (6 bases). Deletions cut 4 bases from V and 4 bases from J, with 16 bases between. Germline V gene lookup returns CDR1 KGHDR and CDR2 SFDVKD. The CDR3 sequence is 15 residues long. The CDR3 spells CATSDGAGTKYEQYF. The CDR3 DNA is TGTGCCACCAGTGACGGAGCCGGGACAAAGTACGAGCAGTACTTC.

The chain links TRBV6-1 to TRBJ2-7; maybe TRBD2 (6 bases). CDR1 and CDR2 (germline): MNHNS, SASEGT. V was cut by 1 base and J by 4 bases, with 11 bases left in between. The CDR3 extends over 14 amino acids. CDR3 nucleotide sequence: TGTGCCAGCAGTGAAGGGCCAGCGGGTTACGAGCAGTACTTC. Translating it yields CASSEGPAGYEQYF.

The rearrangement links TRBV5-6 to TRBJ1-4; D perhaps matches TRBD1 (5 bases). V was trimmed by 1 base and J by 6 bases, leaving 16 bases between them. There are 16 residues in the CDR3. In germline, CDR1 is SGHDT, CDR2 YYEEEE. CDR3 nucleotide sequence: TGTGCCAGCAGCTTGAGGGAGTCAGGGAGGGATGAAAAACTGTTTTTT. Encoded protein: CASSLRESGRDEKLFF. The full variable domain, completed using reference TRBV5-6 and TRBJ1-4, is DAGVTQSPTHLIKTRGQQVTLRCSPKSGHDTVSWYQQALGQGPQFIFQYYEEEERQRGNFPDRFSGHQFPNYSSELNVNALLLGDSALYLCASSLRESGRDEKLFFGSGTQLSVL.

The chain combines TRBV28 with TRBJ1-2; D is uncertain. The germline V gene encodes CDR1 MDHEN and CDR2 SYDVKM. The CDR3 is made up of 12 amino acids. The germline V and J ends were trimmed by 8 bases and 8 bases, with 15 bases remaining between them. Written as DNA, the CDR3 is TGTGCCAGCCATAACCTGGGCAGAGGCTACACCTTC. It codes for CASHNLGRGYTF.

The chain couples TRBV6-1 to TRBJ1-5; 10 bases map to TRBD1. Trimming cost V 4 bases and J 0 bases; bases outside gene matches: 6. This CDR3 region has 17 residues. Germline V gene lookup returns CDR1 MNHNS and CDR2 SASEGT. The chain's CDR3 is CASSVGTGVYSNQPQHF. In DNA, the CDR3 is TGTGCCAGCAGTGTCGGGACAGGGGTCTATAGCAATCAGCCCCAGCATTTT.

The rearrangement joins TRBV3-1 (or the pseudogene TRBV3-2) to TRBJ2-5, with TRBD1 identical over 7 bases. V lost 2 bases and J lost 4; bases outside the gene matches: 1. Germline CDR1 and CDR2: LGHDT and YNNKEL (reference sequence). This CDR3 comprises 13 residues. The CDR3 DNA reads TGTGCCAGCAGCCAATACAGGGGAGAGACCCAGTACTTC. Amino acid sequence: CASSQYRGETQYF.

The chain combines TRBV10-2 with TRBJ2-4, with 8 bases identical to TRBD2. Germline V gene lookup returns CDR1 WSHSY and CDR2 SAAADI. V trimming: 8 bases; J trimming: 7 bases; junction bases outside the gene matches: 10. The CDR3 spans 14 residues. The CDR3 sequence is CASVPSGRRNIQYF. The CDR3 DNA reads TGCGCCAGCGTACCTAGCGGGCGGCGGAACATTCAGTACTTC.

The genes are TRBV19 and TRBJ1-2, with D possibly being TRBD1 (6 bases). The CDR3 runs to 14 residues. V lost 4 bases and J 4 bases, leaving 13 bases between the germline ends. The germline V gene has CDR1 LNHDA and CDR2 SQIVND (reference sequence). The CDR3 is CASSTPGAIYGYTF. CDR3 coding DNA: TGTGCCAGTAGTACCCCAGGGGCGATCTATGGCTACACCTTC.

This clone was recorded once. The rearrangement uses TRBV6-5 and TRBJ2-1, with 8 bases lining up with TRBD2. Per germline, CDR1 MNHEY and CDR2 SVGAGI. The J segment lost 9 bases and the V segment lost 8 bases, leaving 15 bases of the junction unmatched. This CDR3 region has 15 residues. CDR3 bases: TGTGCCAGCCAAAGAGGCCCGACTAGCGAAGTTGAGCAGTTCTTC. Amino acids: CASQRGPTSEVEQFF.